This TCR beta chain is drawn from a study of T-cell memory formation after mild COVID-19. Employing constant-segment primers, 5'RACE generated TCR alpha and TCR beta cDNA libraries bearing sample barcodes and UMIs. Each CDR3 protein gets one entry after TCRdb re-called the 5' RACE reads with MiXCR. Altogether 110,000 to 150,000 distinct CDR3 sequences are present, roughly 24% being singletons, with the ten largest covering roughly a quarter. The V end lost 6 bases, the J end lost 2 bases, and 19 bases lay between the germline ends. Germline V CDR1 and CDR2: MNHEY, SVGAGI. The CDR3 covers 16 residues.

This chain connects TRBV6-5 to TRBJ2-5; possibly TRBD2 for D (6 bases). The sample consisted of PBMCs or a T cell subset sorted from them (not recorded which). This clonotype originated in an adult woman who had mild COVID-19 (a few samples of this study predate the infection). Cell type and time point are not known. The CDR3 protein is CASSPRLDIWQETQYF. CDR3 in DNA: TGTGCCAGCAGCCCTAGACTAGATATTTGGCAAGAGACCCAGTACTTC.